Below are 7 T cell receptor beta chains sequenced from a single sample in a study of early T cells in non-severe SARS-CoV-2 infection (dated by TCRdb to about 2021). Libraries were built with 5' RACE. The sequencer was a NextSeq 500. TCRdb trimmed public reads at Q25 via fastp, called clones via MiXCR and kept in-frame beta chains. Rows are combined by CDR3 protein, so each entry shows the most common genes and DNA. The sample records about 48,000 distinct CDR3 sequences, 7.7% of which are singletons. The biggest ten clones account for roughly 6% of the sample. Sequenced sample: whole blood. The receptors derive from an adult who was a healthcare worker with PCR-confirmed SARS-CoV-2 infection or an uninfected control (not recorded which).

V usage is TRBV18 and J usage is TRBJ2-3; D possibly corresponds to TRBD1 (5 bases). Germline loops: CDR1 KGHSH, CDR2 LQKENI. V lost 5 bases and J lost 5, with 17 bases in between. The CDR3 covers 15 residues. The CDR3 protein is CASSVRRELQDTQYF. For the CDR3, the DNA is TGTGCCAGCTCAGTCCGCAGGGAATTGCAAGATACGCAGTATTTT. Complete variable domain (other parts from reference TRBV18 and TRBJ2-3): NAGVMQNPRHLVRRRGQEARLRCSPMKGHSHVYWYRQLPEEGLKFMVYLQKENIIDESGMPKERFSAEFPKEGPSILRIQQVVRGDSAAYFCASSVRRELQDTQYFGPGTRLTVL.

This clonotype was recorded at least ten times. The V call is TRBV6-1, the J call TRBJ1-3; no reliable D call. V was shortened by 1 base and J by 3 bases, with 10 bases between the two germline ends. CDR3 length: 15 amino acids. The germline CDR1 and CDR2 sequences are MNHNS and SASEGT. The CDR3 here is CASSEGAVGGNTIYF. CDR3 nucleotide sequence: TGTGCCAGCAGTGAAGGGGCAGTTGGTGGAAACACCATATATTTT.

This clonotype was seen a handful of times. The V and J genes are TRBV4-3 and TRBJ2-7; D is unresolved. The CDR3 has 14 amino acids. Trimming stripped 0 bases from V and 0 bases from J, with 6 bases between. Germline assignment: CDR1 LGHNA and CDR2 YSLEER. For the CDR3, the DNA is TGCGCCAGCAGCCAAGAAACAAGCTCCTACGAGCAGTACTTC. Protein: CASSQETSSYEQYF.

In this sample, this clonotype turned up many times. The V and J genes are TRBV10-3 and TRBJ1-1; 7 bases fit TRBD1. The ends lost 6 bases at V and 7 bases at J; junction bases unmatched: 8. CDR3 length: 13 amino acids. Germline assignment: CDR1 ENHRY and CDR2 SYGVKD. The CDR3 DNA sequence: TGTGCCATCAGAGGGGACAGCACCTTTGAAGCTTTCTTT. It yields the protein CAIRGDSTFEAFF.

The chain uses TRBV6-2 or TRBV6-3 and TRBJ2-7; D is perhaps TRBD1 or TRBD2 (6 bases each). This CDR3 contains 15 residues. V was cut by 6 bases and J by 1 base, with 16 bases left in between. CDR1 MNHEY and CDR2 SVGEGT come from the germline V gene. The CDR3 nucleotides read TGTGCCAGCAGACTTAGGTGGGGGGCTTCCTACGAGCAGTACTTC. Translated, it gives CASRLRWGASYEQYF.

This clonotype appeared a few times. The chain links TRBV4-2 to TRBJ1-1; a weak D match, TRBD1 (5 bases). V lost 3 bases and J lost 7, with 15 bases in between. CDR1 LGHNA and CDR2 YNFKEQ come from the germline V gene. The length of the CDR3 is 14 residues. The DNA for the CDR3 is TGTGCCAGCAGCCATCCTGACAGCGAGTATGAAGCTTTCTTT. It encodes CASSHPDSEYEAFF.

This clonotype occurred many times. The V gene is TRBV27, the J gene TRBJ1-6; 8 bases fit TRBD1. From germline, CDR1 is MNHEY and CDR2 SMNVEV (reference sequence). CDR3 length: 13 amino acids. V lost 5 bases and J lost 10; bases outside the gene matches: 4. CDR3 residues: CASSDRGRSPLHF. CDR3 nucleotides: TGTGCCAGCAGTGACAGGGGCCGCTCACCCCTCCACTTT.